One sample yielded the 12 T cell receptor beta chains listed below, sequenced in a study of cytomegalovirus exposure and HLA in healthy donors. PCR employed 60 Vbeta and 13 Jbeta primers. Here immunoSEQ multiplex PCR was the method, and the copy in TCRdb shows in-frame clones only, minus some. This table has a few hundred thousand clones, 60% to 80% appearing once. The specimen was PBMCs. These receptors all come from a man between 18 and 35 years old in good health and CMV-seronegative.

This chain connects TRBV18 to TRBJ1-5; 7 bases are a match to TRBD1. The germline V gene has CDR1 KGHSH and CDR2 LQKENI. The J segment lost 4 bases and the V segment lost 2 bases, leaving 2 bases of the junction unmatched. CDR3 length: 14 amino acids. DNA for the CDR3: TGTGCCAGCTCACCAGGGACAGATAATCAGCCCCAGCATTTT. It is translated as CASSPGTDNQPQHF.

This rearrangement joins TRBV30 to TRBJ2-7, with D possibly TRBD1 on 6 matching bases. This CDR3 is 13 amino acids long. V was pared by 4 bases and J by 2 bases, with 12 bases between. Looked up from germline, CDR1 is GTSNPN and CDR2 is SVGIG (reference sequence). CDR3 region: CAWTSRTAYEQYF. CDR3 bases: TGTGCCTGGACCTCACGGACAGCCTACGAGCAGTACTTC.

The J gene is TRBJ2-2, the V gene TRBV7-3; possibly TRBD1 for D (6 bases). Trimming cost V 8 bases and J 5 bases, with 18 bases left between them. There are 15 residues in the CDR3. Germline V gene sequence: CDR1 SGHTA, CDR2 FQGTGA. The CDR3 nucleotides read TGTGCCAGCGGGCTGCAGGGGTTCGAAACCGGGGAGCTGTTTTTT. This translates into CASGLQGFETGELFF. Full variable domain (missing parts from reference TRBV7-3 and TRBJ2-2): GAGVSQTPSNKVTEKGKYVELRCDPISGHTALYWYRQSLGQGPEFLIYFQGTGAADDSGLPNDRFFAVRPEGSVSTLKIQRTERGDSAVYLCASGLQGFETGELFFGEGSRLTVL.

The chain has TRBV6-5 and TRBJ2-3, with D unresolved. Germline values: CDR1 MNHEY, CDR2 SVGAGI. The CDR3 consists of 13 residues. The V end was cut by 2 bases, the J end by 2 bases, with 5 bases between. CDR3: CASSYGTTDTQYF. The CDR3 nucleotides read TGTGCCAGCAGTTACGGCACCACAGATACGCAGTATTTT.

This chain uses TRBV30 with TRBJ1-1; a weak D match, TRBD1 (6 bases). This CDR3 has 15 amino acids. Germline CDR1 is GTSNPN and CDR2 is SVGIG (reference sequence). V was trimmed by 3 bases and J by 7 bases, leaving 21 bases between them. CDR3 DNA sequence: TGTGCCTGGAGGAGCCCACAGGGTTCTCCCCGTGAAGCTTTCTTT. Translating it yields CAWRSPQGSPREAFF.

This clone was counted a single time. The genes are TRBV27 and TRBJ2-3, with 8 bases identical to TRBD1. This CDR3 has 16 residues. With V trimmed by 3 bases and J by 4 bases, 9 bases remained unmatched. Germline CDR1 is MNHEY and CDR2 is SMNVEV (reference sequence). CDR3 nucleotide sequence: TGTGCCAGCAGTTTTCCGCCCGGACAGGGAGCAGATACGCAGTATTTT. This encodes CASSFPPGQGADTQYF.

The genes are TRBV19 and TRBJ2-7; the match to TRBD1 covers 12 bases. Germline values: CDR1 LNHDA, CDR2 SQIVND (reference sequence). V lost 3 bases to trimming and J lost 0 bases; unmatched junction nucleotides: 3. CDR3 length: 16 amino acids. CDR3 DNA sequence: TGTGCCAGTAGTATCGGGACAGGGGGCAGCTCCTACGAGCAGTACTTC. It codes for CASSIGTGGSSYEQYF.

The chain uses TRBV7-2 and TRBJ1-5, with D perhaps TRBD1 (5 bases). Germline CDR1 is SGHTA and CDR2 is FQGNSA. CDR3 length: 14 amino acids. With 3 bases removed from V and 6 bases from J, the gap between germline ends came to 12 bases. The CDR3 region is CASSFDGGSQPQHF. In nucleotides, the CDR3 is TGTGCCAGCAGCTTCGACGGGGGAAGTCAGCCCCAGCATTTT.

This clone was observed a few times. V gene TRBV4-1 combines with J gene TRBJ1-1; a possible D gene is TRBD1 (5 bases). Germline CDR1 is MGHRA and CDR2 is YSYEKL. Trimming removed 0 bases from V and 0 bases from J, with 20 bases in between. CDR3 length: 19 amino acids. The DNA of the CDR3 is TGCGCCAGCAGCCAAGAAGGGCCTGGATGGGCAGGGATGAACACTGAAGCTTTCTTT. Amino acids: CASSQEGPGWAGMNTEAFF.

The chain has TRBV5-6 and TRBJ2-7; possible D gene TRBD1, 5 bases. The germline gives CDR1 SGHDT, CDR2 YYEEEE. This CDR3 contains 13 residues. The V gene lost 4 bases and the J gene lost 2 bases, with 10 bases spanning the gap. Here the CDR3 reads CASSLTGAYEQYF. DNA of the CDR3: TGTGCCAGCAGCCTTACAGGAGCCTACGAGCAGTACTTC.

V is TRBV30 and J is TRBJ2-7; no firm D call. The V gene's germline CDR1 is GTSNPN and CDR2 SVGIG (reference sequence). The CDR3 spans 13 residues. Between the trimmed V and J ends, which lost 3 bases and 3 bases, there was a span of 12 bases. The CDR3 DNA reads TGTGCCTGGAGGCAACAGCAAGACTACGAGCAGTACTTC. Translation gives CAWRQQQDYEQYF.

V usage is TRBV7-9 and J usage is TRBJ2-7, with 8 bases identical to TRBD2. J was trimmed by 8 bases and V by 6 bases; bases with no gene match: 18. CDR3 length equals 16 residues. Looked up from germline, CDR1 is SEHNR and CDR2 is FQNEAQ (reference sequence). CDR3 in DNA: TGTGCCAGCAGGTCGACGGGAGGGGAGGGCCTTTGTCAGCAGTACTTC. Translated: CASRSTGGEGLCQQYF.